This T cell receptor beta chain derives from a study of blood T cell repertoires in COVID-19. As for the study in general: Whether acute or convalescent, the COVID-19 samples came from the United States, Italy and Spain. T cells, B-cell-depleted T cells, or PBMCs provided the cDNA or gDNA that served as material.

In the case of this clone: Mismatch with germline at one junction end may stem from a read error.

The CDR3 is 17 residues long. CDR1 is SGHNT, CDR2 YENEEA, per germline. Authors' data handling: Researchers report that nucleated cell counts were estimated from reference gene primer amplification. Measured with immunoSEQ multiplex PCR; TCRdb has only the in-frame clones, and not every one. V, J and clone size reflect that table, while D and trimming were determined from the DNA. Of 70,000 or so clones in the sample, 60% to 80% were seen once. Sequencing was performed on peripheral blood. The V and J genes are TRBV11-3 and TRBJ2-2, with TRBD2 matching 8 bases. The sequence was collected from a human donor in a cohort sampled during active COVID-19. CDR3 sequence (DNA): TGTGCCCGCAGACTTTATTACGGGGGGGCGGGCACCGGGGAGCTGTTTTTT. Protein sequence: CARRLYYGGAGTGELFF.